This TCR beta chain is from a study of T cells in Graves' hyperthyroidism and ophthalmopathy. This clonotype occurred a few times. Amplification targeted TCR beta CDR3 regions from RNA transcripts. The primer set for the first-round RT-PCR of the TCR CDR3 was HTBI. Using its own MiXCR run on the multiplex PCR reads, TCRdb lists one record per CDR3 protein. The data show some 600,000 distinct CDR3 sequences, around 14% seen once. Patients aged 18 to 65 had newly diagnosed hyperthyroidism of under 2 months' duration. Diagnosis relied on clinical symptoms, serum thyroxine and TRAb, thyroid ultrasound and orbital computed tomography. The PBMCs had their origin in roughly 9.8 ml of fresh peripheral blood. V was pared by 1 base and J by 5 bases, with 9 bases of the junction left unmatched. Germline-derived CDR1 and CDR2 are SGHRS and YFSETQ. The CDR3 has 15 amino acids.

Sample: blood. This receptor was identified in a woman aged 30 to 39 with Graves' hyperthyroidism that later progressed to Graves' ophthalmopathy. The V call is TRBV5-1, the J call TRBJ2-7, with 7 bases aligning to TRBD1. The CDR3 loop reads CASSLLARDRNEQYF. The CDR3 DNA follows: TGCGCCAGCAGCTTGTTGGCCCGGGACAGAAACGAGCAGTACTTC.